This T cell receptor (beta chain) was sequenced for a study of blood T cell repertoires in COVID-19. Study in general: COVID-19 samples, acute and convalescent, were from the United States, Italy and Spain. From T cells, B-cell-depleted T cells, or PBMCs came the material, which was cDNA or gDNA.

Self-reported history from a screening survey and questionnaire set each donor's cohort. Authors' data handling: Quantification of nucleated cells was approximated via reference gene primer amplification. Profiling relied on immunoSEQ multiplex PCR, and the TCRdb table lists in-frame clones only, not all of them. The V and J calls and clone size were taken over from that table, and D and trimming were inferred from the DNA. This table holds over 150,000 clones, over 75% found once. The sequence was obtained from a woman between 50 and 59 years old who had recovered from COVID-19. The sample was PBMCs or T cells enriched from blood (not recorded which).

CDR3: CASSGGLGGIFNEQYF. CDR3 sequence (DNA): TGTGCCAGCAGCGGGGGATTAGGGGGCATATTCAACGAGCAGTACTTC. The J gene is TRBJ2-7, the V gene TRBV9, with 7 bases that match TRBD1. The CDR3 length is 16 residues. Germline V gene data show CDR1 as SGDLS and CDR2 as YYNGEE. The ends lost 3 bases at V and 5 bases at J; junction bases unmatched: 14.